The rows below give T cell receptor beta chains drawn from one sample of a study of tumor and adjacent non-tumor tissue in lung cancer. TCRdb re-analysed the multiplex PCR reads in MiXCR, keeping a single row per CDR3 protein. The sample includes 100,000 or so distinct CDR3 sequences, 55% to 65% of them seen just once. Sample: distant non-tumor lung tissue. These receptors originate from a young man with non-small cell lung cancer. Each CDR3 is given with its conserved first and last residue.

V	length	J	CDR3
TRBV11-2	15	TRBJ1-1	CASSFGGAVNSEASF
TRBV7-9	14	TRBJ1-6	CASISTGVGSPLHF
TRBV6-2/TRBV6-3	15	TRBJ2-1	CASGTLVSSYNEQFF
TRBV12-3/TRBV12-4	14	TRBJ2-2	CASSLRPGQGLLFF
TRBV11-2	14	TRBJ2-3	CANNRLGGTDTQYF
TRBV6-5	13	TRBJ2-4	CASSRGQGNIQYF
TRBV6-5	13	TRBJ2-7	CDSRLGQFNDQYF
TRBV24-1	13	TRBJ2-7	CATSLAGGDEQYF
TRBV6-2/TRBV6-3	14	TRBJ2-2	CASTFIRGAGELFF
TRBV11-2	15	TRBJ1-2	CASSLDPPGYYGYTF
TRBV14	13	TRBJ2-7	CASSRLSGVEQYF
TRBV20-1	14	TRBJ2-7	CSVMGDNSAYEQYF
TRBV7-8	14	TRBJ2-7	CASSLARLAGEQYF
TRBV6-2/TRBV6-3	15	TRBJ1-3	CASSRPGTTGNTIYF
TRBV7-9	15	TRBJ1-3	CASSFDGLSGNTIYF
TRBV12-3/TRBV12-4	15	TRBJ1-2	CASSSFGGLGYGYTF